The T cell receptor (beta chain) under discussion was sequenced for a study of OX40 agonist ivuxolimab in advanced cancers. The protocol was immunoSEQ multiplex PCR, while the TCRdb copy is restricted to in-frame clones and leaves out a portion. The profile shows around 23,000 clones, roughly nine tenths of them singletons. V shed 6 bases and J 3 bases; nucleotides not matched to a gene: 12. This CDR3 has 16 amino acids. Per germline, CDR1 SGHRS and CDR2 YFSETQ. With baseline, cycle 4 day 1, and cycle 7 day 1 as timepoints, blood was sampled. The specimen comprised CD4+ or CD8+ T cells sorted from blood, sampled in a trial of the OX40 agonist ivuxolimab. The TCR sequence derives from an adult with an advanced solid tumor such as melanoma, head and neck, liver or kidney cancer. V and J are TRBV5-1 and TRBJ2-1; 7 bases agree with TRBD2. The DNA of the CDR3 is TGCGCCAGCACCCACGAAGGGCGGGAGTTCTACAATGAGCAGTTCTTC. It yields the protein CASTHEGREFYNEQFF.